The 15 T cell receptor beta chains below were found in one sample sequenced in a study of read filtering for tumor transcriptome and immune sequencing. The library was built from around 380 ng RNA with molecular barcoded adaptors for alpha/delta and beta/gamma chains. TCRdb re-called the reads with MiXCR, one entry per CDR3 protein. The data show fewer than 50,000 distinct CDR3 sequences, around 13% seen once. Sequences were obtained from a population of CD138-negative cells sorted from bone marrow. The receptors derive from a donor at least 40 years old with multiple myeloma.

This clonotype was recorded at least ten times. V is TRBV7-9 and J is TRBJ2-7, with D maybe TRBD1 (6 bases). The V and J ends lost 5 bases and 4 bases respectively, with 15 bases between them. The V gene's germline CDR1 is SEHNR and CDR2 FQNEAQ (reference sequence). The CDR3 is 14 amino acids. The CDR3 spells CASSARTEFYEQYF. As DNA, the CDR3 is TGTGCCAGCAGCGCGCGGACAGAATTTTACGAGCAGTACTTC.

Concerning this clonotype: A read error may explain this, as a much larger clone is one base away. The chain recombines TRBV10-2 with TRBJ2-5, with D perhaps assigned TRBD1 or TRBD2 (5 bases each). CDR1 is WSHSY and CDR2 is SAAADI in the germline V gene. There are 14 residues in the CDR3. Trimming stripped 3 bases from V and 7 bases from J, with 15 bases between. CDR3 sequence reads: CASSEPGTEGTQYF. CDR3 DNA: TGCGCCAGCAGTGAACCGGGGACGGAAGGGACCCAGTACTTC.

For this clonotype: This may be a read error: a much more frequent sequence differs by one nucleotide. V is TRBV19 and J is TRBJ2-1; D is undetermined. Germline loops: CDR1 LNHDA, CDR2 SQIVND (reference sequence). The CDR3 spans 14 residues. The CDR3 DNA sequence: TGTGTCAGGCGGACCTTATGCTCCTACAATGAGCAGTTCTTC. Protein sequence: CVRRTLCSYNEQFF.

Comment on this clonotype: The junction differs from germline at one of its ends, possibly a read error. The V call is TRBV23-1, the J call TRBJ2-7; TRBD1 matches at 8 bases. TRBV23-1 is identified as an open reading frame with a role that is uncertain. The CDR3 is 13 residues long. CDR3 region: CVSRAGAGGLQYF. The CDR3 nucleotides read TGCGTCAGCAGGGCCGGGGCAGGGGGCCTTCAGTACTTC.

This clonotype has a count of ten or more. CDR3 in amino acids: CASSQEPRQGALHF. The CDR3 nucleotides are TGCGCCAGCAGCCAAGAACCCCGACAGGGGGCCCTGCATTTT. The rearrangement joins TRBV4-1 to TRBJ1-5, with 10 bases fitting TRBD1. The ends lost 0 bases at V and 15 bases at J; junction bases unmatched: 8. The CDR3 runs to 14 residues. Germline loops: CDR1 MGHRA, CDR2 YSYEKL.

The chain uses TRBV7-8 and TRBJ2-1, with 8 bases lining up with TRBD2. Germline V CDR1 and CDR2: SGHVS, FQNEAQ. The CDR3 has 15 amino acids. J gave up 4 bases and V 5 bases, and 7 bases lay outside the gene matches. CDR3 protein: CASSPTSGQYNEQFF. The CDR3 DNA reads TGTGCCAGCAGCCCTACTAGCGGCCAATACAATGAGCAGTTCTTC. Complete variable domain (other parts from reference TRBV7-8 and TRBJ2-1): GAGVSQSPRYKVAKRGQDVALRCDPISGHVSLFWYQQALGQGPEFLTYFQNEAQLDKSGLPSDRFFAERPEGSVSTLKIQRTQQEDSAVYLCASSPTSGQYNEQFFGPGTRLTVL.

This clonotype was seen ten or more times. The rearrangement joins TRBV27 to TRBJ2-3; 8 bases map to TRBD2. The germline V gene encodes CDR1 MNHEY and CDR2 SMNVEV (reference sequence). The CDR3 has 17 amino acids. V dropped 2 bases and J dropped 6; count of bases not matched to a gene: 13. The CDR3 coding sequence is TGTGCCAGCAGTTTAAAGTTTGGCGGGAGGTGGTCGGATACGCAGTATTTT. Its translation is CASSLKFGGRWSDTQYF.

The V and J genes are TRBV7-2 and TRBJ2-5, with D possibly being TRBD2 (6 bases). Trimming took 6 bases from V and 9 from J, leaving 14 bases between them. The CDR3 is 12 residues long. The V gene's germline CDR1 is SGHTA and CDR2 FQGNSA. The CDR3 protein is CASSPYTGAQYF. The CDR3 coding sequence is TGTGCCAGCAGTCCATACACGGGAGCCCAGTACTTC.

This clonotype was seen many times. This chain connects TRBV7-2 to TRBJ1-6; 7 positions match TRBD1. Per germline, CDR1 SGHTA and CDR2 FQGNSA. The junction had 2 bases not matched to a gene; V was cut back by 8 bases and J by 7 bases. The CDR3 loop spans 12 amino acids. The CDR3: CASGQVNSPLHF. CDR3 bases: TGTGCCAGCGGACAGGTCAATTCACCCCTCCACTTT.

Only a few counts were recorded for this clonotype. This chain connects TRBV21-1 to TRBJ2-7; TRBD2, the table's D call, lacks a check against the DNA. TRBV21-1 is flagged as a pseudogene. The CDR3 runs 16 residues. The CDR3 DNA reads as TGTGCCAGCACGCTGAGGGGAGGATGGGGGTATTACGAGCAGTACTTC. Amino acid sequence: CASTLRGGWGYYEQYF.

This clonotype was seen only once. Just one base apart from a much larger clone, this may be a read error. The CDR3 end shows no conserved phenylalanine or tryptophan, and so a read error is likely. The J gene is TRBJ2-1, the V gene TRBV6-2 or TRBV6-3; D perhaps matches TRBD1 (6 bases). The CDR3 has 15 amino acids. V gave up 8 bases and J gave up 2 bases, with 16 bases separating them. Germline CDR1 is MNHEY and CDR2 is SVGEGT. The CDR3 protein is CASGSNRVPYNEQFL. The CDR3 DNA reads TGTGCCAGCGGCAGTAACAGGGTTCCCTACAATGAGCAGTTCCTC.

There are many counts of this clonotype. This rearrangement joins TRBV25-1 to TRBJ1-1, with D possibly being TRBD1 (6 bases). The germline CDR1 and CDR2 sequences are MGHDK and SYGVNS. The V and J ends lost 3 bases and 1 base respectively, with 9 bases between them. The CDR3 loop spans 14 amino acids. The CDR3 region has the DNA TGTGCCAGCAGTGAGGAGGGGGGGAACACTGAAGCTTTCTTT. Its protein product is CASSEEGGNTEAFF.

Points on this clonotype: Given the absence of the conserved phenylalanine or tryptophan at the CDR3 end, a read error is likely. The DNA is left out, because the CDR3 cannot be placed on it with certainty; the CDR3 is given as TCRdb lists it. The genes are TRBV2 and TRBJ1-1; the table's TRBD1 call for D was not verified on the DNA. The CDR3 is 12 residues long, ends included. From germline, CDR1 is SNHLY and CDR2 FYNNEI. This chain's CDR3 is CASSEALLGPSV.

This clonotype came up many times. V gene TRBV20-1 combines with J gene TRBJ2-5; no clear D. Germline V CDR1 and CDR2: DFQATT, SNEGSKA (reference sequence). The CDR3 is made up of 13 amino acids. Trimming left V 6 bases short and J 2 bases short, with 13 bases between. The DNA for the CDR3 is TGCAGTGCAGTTGGACCCCGACAAGAGACCCAGTACTTC. Protein sequence: CSAVGPRQETQYF.

This clonotype turned up a few times. A much larger clone differs by one base, so this may be a read error. The J gene is TRBJ2-1, the V gene TRBV18; D gene unclear. The germline V gene has CDR1 KGHSH and CDR2 LQKENI. The CDR3 totals 12 residues. The CDR3 loop reads CASSPRSNEQLF. The DNA of the CDR3 is TGTGCCAGCTCACCAAGATCTAATGAGCAGCTCTTC.